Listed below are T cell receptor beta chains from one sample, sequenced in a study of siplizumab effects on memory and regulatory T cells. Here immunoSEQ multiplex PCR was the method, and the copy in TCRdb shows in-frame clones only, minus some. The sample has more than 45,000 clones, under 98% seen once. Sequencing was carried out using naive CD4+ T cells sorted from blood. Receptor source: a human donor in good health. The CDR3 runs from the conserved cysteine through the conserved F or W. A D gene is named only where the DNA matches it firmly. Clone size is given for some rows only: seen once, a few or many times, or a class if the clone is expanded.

TGCGCCAGCAGCTTGGCCCCCGGGCAGATTAACAATGAGCAGTTCTTC | CASSLAPGQINNEQFF | - | TRBJ2-1 | - | TRBV5-1
TGTGCCAGCAGCTTAGCCGGATCTTACAATGAGCAGTTCTTC | CASSLAGSYNEQFF | - | TRBJ2-1 | - | TRBV11-2
TGTGCCTGGACCTGGGGAGATACGCAGTATTTT | CAWTWGDTQYF | - | TRBJ2-3 | - | TRBV30
TGTGCCAGCAGCTTAGGGACTTATACGCAGTATTTT | CASSLGTYTQYF | - | TRBJ2-3 | - | TRBV7-2
TGTGCCAGCAGGTCCGGGACAGGGGTGAACACCATATATTTT | CASRSGTGVNTIYF | TRBD1 | TRBJ1-3 | - | TRBV7-9
TGTGCCAGCAGCCCCTCCCAGGAGCGGTACAATGAGCAGTTCTTC | CASSPSQERYNEQFF | - | TRBJ2-1 | - | TRBV11-3
TGTGCCAGCAGCCCGAGGGCCGATACGCAGTATTTT | CASSPRADTQYF | - | TRBJ2-3 | - | TRBV9
TGTGCCAGCAGCTTATCTGAACTAGCGGGAGCAGGGCAGTTCTTC | CASSLSELAGAGQFF | TRBD2 | TRBJ2-1 | - | TRBV7-2
TGTGCCAGCACCCAACGGCAGGGGGCGATGACTGAAGCTTTCTTT | CASTQRQGAMTEAFF | TRBD1 | TRBJ1-1 | - | TRBV6-6
TGTGCCAGTAGTATAGCGGCAGGGAACCCCTACAATGAGCAGTTCTTC | CASSIAAGNPYNEQFF | - | TRBJ2-1 | - | TRBV19
TGTGCCAGTACGGGGCGGTTCGCGAACACCGGGGAGCTGTTTTTT | CASTGRFANTGELFF | - | TRBJ2-2 | - | TRBV19
TGTGCCAGCAGCTCTGGACGAGGCGGCCAGCCCCAGCATTTT | CASSSGRGGQPQHF | - | TRBJ1-5 | few | TRBV7-2
TGTGCCAGCTCACCACCTAGATTGACAGAACTAGACTACGAGCAGTACTTC | CASSPPRLTELDYEQYF | - | TRBJ2-7 | - | TRBV18
TGTGCCAGCTCCCGACGAAACAGGGCTGGGGCCAACGTCCTGACTTTC | CASSRRNRAGANVLTF | - | TRBJ2-6 | - | TRBV18
TGTGCCTGGAGTCGGACAGTCCCCCCTCAGCCCCAGCATTTT | CAWSRTVPPQPQHF | - | TRBJ1-5 | - | TRBV30
TGTGCCACCAGCAGTCCAAACACAGATACGCAGTATTTT | CATSSPNTDTQYF | - | TRBJ2-3 | once | TRBV15
TGTGCCAGCAGTCCTTCCGCCGGGACAGGGGATGAAAAACTGTTTTTT | CASSPSAGTGDEKLFF | TRBD1 | TRBJ1-4 | - | TRBV28
TGTGCCAGCAGTGATGATAGCGGGAGCACAGATACGCAGTATTTT | CASSDDSGSTDTQYF | TRBD2 | TRBJ2-3 | - | TRBV6-4
TGTGCCAGCAGTTTTGGAGGCTATGGCTACACCTTC | CASSFGGYGYTF | - | TRBJ1-2 | - | TRBV28
TGCGCCAGCAGCTTGGGGTCTCAGCCCGTAAACACCATATATTTT | CASSLGSQPVNTIYF | - | TRBJ1-3 | - | TRBV5-1
TGTGCCAGCTCACGGGACTCCCTCCCGGGGCAGTACTTC | CASSRDSLPGQYF | - | TRBJ2-7 | - | TRBV18
TGTGCCAGCAGTCCAAGCGGTCGGGGGCAGGGGTATGGCTACACCTTC | CASSPSGRGQGYGYTF | - | TRBJ1-2 | - | TRBV27
TGTGCCAGCCTAGCTTCGGCGAACACTGAAGCTTTCTTT | CASLASANTEAFF | - | TRBJ1-1 | once | TRBV5-4
TGTGCCTGGAGCGCCCGGGCGGGTTATCAGCCCCAGCATTTT | CAWSARAGYQPQHF | - | TRBJ1-5 | - | TRBV30
TGTGCCAGCAGTTCAAGGGTTTGGACTGAAGCTTTCTTT | CASSSRVWTEAFF | - | TRBJ1-1 | - | TRBV27
TGTGCCAGCTCACCACCGGGGACAGATACGCAGTATTTT | CASSPPGTDTQYF | - | TRBJ2-3 | - | TRBV18
TGTGCCAGTAGTAGGCGGACAGGGGGGAGCTCTGGGGCCAACGTCCTGACTTTC | CASSRRTGGSSGANVLTF | TRBD1 | TRBJ2-6 | - | TRBV19
TGTGCCTGGAGTGTGAGGCTAGCCGACAATGAGCAGTTCTTC | CAWSVRLADNEQFF | - | TRBJ2-1 | - | TRBV30
TGTGCCAGCAGCTATGTACTAGCGGGAGCTACTGAGCAGTTCTTC | CASSYVLAGATEQFF | TRBD2 | TRBJ2-1 | - | TRBV5-6
TGTGCCAGCAGTTACGACAGTCTCGAAAAACTGTTTTTT | CASSYDSLEKLFF | - | TRBJ1-4 | - | TRBV6-6
TGTGCCAGCAGCTTAAGTGTAACGGGGCAGCCCCAGCATTTT | CASSLSVTGQPQHF | - | TRBJ1-5 | - | TRBV7-9
TGTGCCATCAGTGCACTGCTCGGGGGGGAGAGTGGCAATGAGCAGTTCTTC | CAISALLGGESGNEQFF | TRBD2 | TRBJ2-1 | - | TRBV10-3
TGCGCCAGCAGCCCAAGGTCTATGCGGGATAGGACCGGGGAGCTGTTTTTT | CASSPRSMRDRTGELFF | - | TRBJ2-2 | once | TRBV5-1
TGTGCCATCGCCGAATGGGGCACAGATACGCAGTATTTT | CAIAEWGTDTQYF | - | TRBJ2-3 | - | TRBV10-3
TGTGCCAGCCGCCTAGCGGGTGGGAATGAGCAGTTCTTC | CASRLAGGNEQFF | TRBD2 | TRBJ2-1 | - | TRBV25-1
TGTGCCTGGAGGGACCGGACTAGCGGGCGGAGCTCCTACAATGAGCAGTTCTTC | CAWRDRTSGRSSYNEQFF | TRBD2 | TRBJ2-1 | - | TRBV30
TGTGCCAGCAGTCCAGCCGACAGGGGCCACGAGCAGTACTTC | CASSPADRGHEQYF | TRBD1 | TRBJ2-7 | - | TRBV6-6
TGTGCCAGTAGTATAGTCACAGGGTCGTCGGGAGAGACCCAGTACTTC | CASSIVTGSSGETQYF | - | TRBJ2-5 | - | TRBV19
TGTGCCAGCAGATGGGTCCAGGGGTCCTACAATGAGCAGTTCTTC | CASRWVQGSYNEQFF | - | TRBJ2-1 | - | TRBV27
TGCGCCAGCAGCTTGGGGTCAGCGGATCAGCCCCAGCATTTT | CASSLGSADQPQHF | - | TRBJ1-5 | - | TRBV5-1
TGTGCCAGCAGCTTAGTAGTTACCCAGGGTGGAAGCGGCGAGCAGTACTTC | CASSLVVTQGGSGEQYF | - | TRBJ2-7 | once | TRBV7-2
TGTGCCTGGAGTACAGGGAAAGAGACCCAGTACTTC | CAWSTGKETQYF | - | TRBJ2-5 | - | TRBV30
TGCAGCCTCATTGCGGGGGAAAAACTGTTTTTT | CSLIAGEKLFF | - | TRBJ1-4 | - | TRBV20-1
TGTGCCAGTAGTATAGGATACGGGAGGGAAAGAGATACGCAGTATTTT | CASSIGYGRERDTQYF | TRBD2 | TRBJ2-3 | few | TRBV19
TGTGCCACCAGCGCCAGGGACAGGGCCGCCTACGAGCAGTACTTC | CATSARDRAAYEQYF | TRBD1 | TRBJ2-7 | once | TRBV15
TGTGCCACCGCTTATTCTTTTGAAAAACTGTTTTTT | CATAYSFEKLFF | - | TRBJ1-4 | - | TRBV10-3
TGTGCCAGCTCCCTCAGTGGGACAGGGGTCTACAATGAGCAGTTCTTC | CASSLSGTGVYNEQFF | TRBD1 | TRBJ2-1 | once | TRBV18
TGTGCCATCCGTAGCGGGAGGGCGAGCACCGGGGAGCTGTTTTTT | CAIRSGRASTGELFF | TRBD2 | TRBJ2-2 | - | TRBV11-3